Given below is one T cell receptor beta chain in context. This receptor's antigen is unknown. The input lacks base qualities; no much larger clone sits a single base away. The data stem from a study of shared clonotypes between healthy human individuals (dated by TCRdb to about 2020). Broadly, across the study: The cohort comprised a couple of women and a few men aged 18 to 49 years. For each donor, CD4 naive and CD4 memory were each run on three plates, CD8 naive on two plates, and CD8 memory on one plate. To estimate repertoire size and how much clonotypes are shared between individuals, the study performed deep sequencing of blood TCR repertoires from roughly five healthy adults. To increase sequencing depth and limit assay-specific biases, TCR repertoire library preparation and sequencing were carried out by different laboratories using diverse techniques. Leukapheresis yielded between about 0.85 and 10 billion PBMCs per donor.

The full study reports these points: Incomplete sequencing was indicated by rarefaction of sorted-subset datasets, despite the large sequencing depth. Estimated clonotype richness was generally larger for naive than for memory subsets. Pairwise subsampling led to the expectation that sequencing depth would affect the degree of clonotype sharing among donors. Clonotypes shared by all four sorted-subset donors showed higher generation probabilities than non-shared clonotypes. The small number of donors limited the genetic and exposure-history diversity represented. Sampling was restricted to blood, and TCR repertoires in tissues likely differ from the TCR repertoires found in blood. Sharing across several donors was observed for roughly 5.4% of naive CD4, under 4% of naive CD8, 2% to 2.5% of memory CD4, and about 0.4% of memory CD8 clonotypes.

Using the deep immunoSEQ assay, multiplex PCR amplified TCR CDR3 regions from genomic DNA. For each cell subset, the extracted genomic DNA was distributed evenly across all wells of several immunoSEQ 96-well plates, and each plate served as one replicate. For sorted subsets, about 200 ng genomic DNA, equal to about 30,000 T cell genomes, was loaded into each replicate PCR. Purified libraries were measured with a Qubit 3.0 fluorometer, size-checked on a Bioanalyzer 2100, and measured again with the KAPA Library Quantification kit. Each immunoSEQ 96-well plate was sequenced on its own single-read 150-cycle Illumina NextSeq 550 flow cell. Processing in the source paper ran as follows. Because the immunoSEQ output included only junctional sequences and no quality scores, the filtering could not be the same as the filtering used for full-length reads. Sequences were annotated with PyIR, a Python wrapper for IgBLAST v1.9, and V/J genes and CDR3 were assigned using IMGT germline references. Reads were filtered out if the reads had weak V/J assignments (E-value above 1e-6), no CDR3, stop codons, out-of-frame junctions, or ambiguous translated residues. V3J clonotypes were defined by identical inferred V gene, J gene, and CDR3 amino acid sequence. Percentage overlap between repertoires was computed as shared unique clonotypes divided by the size of the smaller repertoire. Richness of each repertoire was evaluated using RTK rarefaction, the Chao1 estimator, and Recon v2.1 estimates of unobserved clonotypes. Generation probabilities were computed with OLGA for all TCRbeta clonotypes obtained by the gDNA method from several donors. TCRdb re-hosts the immuneACCESS table, in-frame sequences only. Its copies lack some clones; in the studies checked, an unresolved V gene accounts for under half of them, and the cause for the rest is not known. The DNA gave D and trimming, while V, J and clone size come from that table. For this sample the table gives 2.3 million or so clones, of which approximately 93% were detected only once. Approximately 0.4% of the sample lies in the top ten.

In the germline V gene, CDR1 corresponds to SGHAT and CDR2 to FQNNGV. V is clipped by 1 base and J by 8 bases, and the sequence between their germline boundaries is 15 bases long. The CDR3 holds 15 amino acids from the cysteine to the phenylalanine. The sequence is cut down to CDR3 DNA, 45 bases in frame from base 1. The donors were healthy, HIV-negative adults who had no recently reported acute infections or vaccinations. Every donor was a Caucasian adult residing in Nashville, Tennessee, USA. Magnetic negative selection was used to enrich CD4+ T cells, after which naive cells were positively selected on CD45RA and the negative fraction became the memory subset. After blood collection by leukapheresis, PBMCs were isolated using Ficoll-Histopaque density gradient centrifugation and then cryopreserved in the vapor phase of liquid nitrogen. Analytical flow cytometry was used to check the purity and quantity of every magnetically sorted T cell population. Each sorted fraction had its genomic DNA isolated and then quantified by UV absorbance on a Nanodrop 2000c.

This sequence originates from a man aged 18-30 years in good health. Some clones in this sample may be carry-over from other donors' samples. Recombination joined TRBV11-2 with TRBJ2-4; TRBD1 is perhaps the D gene, given 6 matching bases. The sample comprised naive CD4+ T cells from PBMCs. The sample's cell subset or site label is to be understood as: CD45RA+ positively selected. The DNA sequence is as follows: TGTGCCAGCAGCTTAGTCCGGCAGGGGTCTGACATTCAGTACTTC. Translated, it reads CASSLVRQGSDIQYF.